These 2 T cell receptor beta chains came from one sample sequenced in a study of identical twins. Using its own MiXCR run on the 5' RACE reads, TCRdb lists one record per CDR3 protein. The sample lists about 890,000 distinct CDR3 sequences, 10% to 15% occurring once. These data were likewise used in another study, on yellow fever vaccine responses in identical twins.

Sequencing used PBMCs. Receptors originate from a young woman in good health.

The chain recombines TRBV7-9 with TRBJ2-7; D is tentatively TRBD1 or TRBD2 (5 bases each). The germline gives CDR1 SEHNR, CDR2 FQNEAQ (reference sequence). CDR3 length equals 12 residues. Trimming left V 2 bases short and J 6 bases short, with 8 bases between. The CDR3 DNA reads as TGTGCCAGCAGCTTATCAGGGACCGAGCAGTACTTC. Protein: CASSLSGTEQYF.

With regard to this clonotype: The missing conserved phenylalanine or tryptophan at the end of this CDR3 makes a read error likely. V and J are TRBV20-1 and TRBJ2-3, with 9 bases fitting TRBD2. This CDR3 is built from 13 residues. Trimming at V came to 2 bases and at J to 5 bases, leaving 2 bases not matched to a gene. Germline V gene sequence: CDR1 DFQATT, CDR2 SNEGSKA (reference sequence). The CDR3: CSARLAGQDTQYS. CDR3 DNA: TGCAGTGCTAGACTAGCGGGGCAAGATACGCAGTATTCT.